This TCR beta chain comes out of a study of T cells after posttransplantation cyclophosphamide. Study observations and caveats: Tissue-infiltrating T cells from skin or gut overlapped little with blood T cells.

Concerning this clone itself: Its antigen is still unknown.

CDR1 and CDR2 (germline): MNHNY, SVGAGI (reference sequence). The length of the CDR3 is 15 residues. The V gene end was trimmed by 7 bases and the J gene end by 2 bases; junction bases not matched to a gene: 7. Clones were sequenced by immunoSEQ multiplex PCR, and TCRdb holds only the in-frame ones, with some missing. This sample carries 35,000 to 45,000 clones, roughly 78% of them seen once, and the ten largest clones take 7% to 8.5%. A marrow graft followed busulfan-fludarabine conditioning, with cyclophosphamide on days +3 and +4. The clonotype comes from a female patient between 40 and 55 years old who received an allogeneic stem cell transplant from a related donor, was CMV-positive, and had no GVHD. Some T cells may be the graft donor's. The rearrangement uses TRBV6-6 and TRBJ2-7; the match to TRBD2 covers 11 bases. The material sequenced was CD4+ T cells sorted from blood, taken approximately 2,000 days after a stem cell transplant with posttransplant cyclophosphamide. The CDR3 DNA sequence: TGTGCCAGCATGTTGACTAGCGGGGCCCCCTACGAGCAGTACTTC. This translates into CASMLTSGAPYEQYF.